This entry lists 10 T cell receptor beta chains sequenced from one sample in a study of blood T cells in healthy people across ages. With a J-beta primer mix and a sample-barcoded 5' primer, a second PCR ran roughly 6 to 12 cycles. TCRdb fed the 5' RACE reads into MiXCR, producing one record per CDR3 protein. Counted here are approximately 1.5 million distinct CDR3 sequences, approximately 32% occurring once; the ten biggest clones make up 10% to 12%. The sequencing input was blood. The receptors stem from a woman younger than 45 in good health.

This clonotype was counted only a few times. This chain joins TRBV29-1 and TRBJ2-2, with a possible D match to TRBD1 (6 bases). V lost 3 bases and J lost 3, with 20 bases in between. The CDR3 has 17 residues. Germline V gene lookup returns CDR1 SQVTM and CDR2 ANQGSEA. The CDR3 here is CSVEGSGELGDTGELFF. CDR3 in DNA: TGCAGCGTTGAGGGGTCAGGGGAGTTGGGTGACACCGGGGAGCTGTTTTTT.

The chain is built from TRBV20-1 and TRBJ2-7, with 9 positions matching TRBD2. This CDR3 contains 17 residues. CDR1 is DFQATT, CDR2 SNEGSKA, per germline (reference sequence). The junction had 12 bases not matched to a gene; V was cut back by 1 base and J by 2 bases. CDR3 sequence reads: CSARGSPGLARTYEQYF. The CDR3 DNA is TGCAGTGCTAGAGGATCCCCCGGACTAGCGCGGACCTACGAGCAGTACTTC.

The sample holds many counts of this clonotype. V and J are TRBV2 and TRBJ2-5; 10 bases fit TRBD1. V shed 11 bases, J shed 3 bases, and the junction held 15 bases outside the gene matches. There are 16 residues in the CDR3. Germline lookup yields CDR1 SNHLY and CDR2 FYNNEI. The CDR3 is CAGSQLPGQGKETQYF. The CDR3 nucleotides read TGTGCCGGAAGTCAACTCCCGGGACAGGGGAAAGAGACCCAGTACTTC.

As to this clonotype: The junction shows a germline mismatch at one end, possibly a read error. The V gene is TRBV6-1, the J gene TRBJ2-7, with 7 bases that match TRBD2. The CDR3 is made up of 13 amino acids. Germline loops: CDR1 MNHNS, CDR2 SASEGT. The CDR3 nucleotides read TGTGCCAGCGGTGAACGGGAGGCAGTCAAGCAGTACTTC. Its protein product is CASGEREAVKQYF.

This chain joins TRBV27 and TRBJ2-1; 8 nucleotides line up with TRBD2. The germline V gene encodes CDR1 MNHEY and CDR2 SMNVEV (reference sequence). The CDR3 spans 18 residues. Trimming at V came to 2 bases and at J to 2 bases, leaving 11 bases not matched to a gene. CDR3 sequence (DNA): TGTGCCAGCAGTTTACGGGGGGGGCCGTTTGAGGCCTACAATGAGCAGTTCTTC. Its protein product is CASSLRGGPFEAYNEQFF.

V and J are TRBV29-1 and TRBJ2-3; possibly TRBD1 for D (5 bases). The germline CDR1 and CDR2 sequences are SQVTM and ANQGSEA. Trimming cost V 3 bases and J 2 bases, with 9 bases left between them. The CDR3 has 13 residues. The CDR3 bases are TGCAGCGTTGAGCAGGGAAACACAGATACGCAGTATTTT. It encodes CSVEQGNTDTQYF.

The chain carries TRBV27 and TRBJ2-1; D remains unclear. Germline CDR1 reads MNHEY; CDR2 reads SMNVEV (reference sequence). This CDR3 is built from 14 residues. V lost 6 bases, J lost 0 bases, and 9 bases lay in between. The DNA of the CDR3 is TGTGCCAGCAGGGGCGAGCCCTCCTACAATGAGCAGTTCTTC. This sequence encodes CASRGEPSYNEQFF.

The gene calls are TRBV5-1 and TRBJ2-1, with TRBD1 matching 8 bases. The CDR3 loop spans 16 amino acids. Germline V gene sequence: CDR1 SGHRS, CDR2 YFSETQ. V shed 7 bases, J shed 0 bases, and the junction held 9 bases outside the gene matches. This chain's CDR3 is CASRQGPTSSYNEQFF. CDR3 sequence (DNA): TGCGCCAGCCGACAGGGGCCTACAAGCTCCTACAATGAGCAGTTCTTC.

The sample holds a few counts of this clonotype. V gene TRBV6-1 combines with J gene TRBJ1-1; D gene ambiguous. The CDR3 length is 12 residues. Germline V gives CDR1 MNHNS, CDR2 SASEGT. V shed 7 bases and J shed 4 bases, with 10 bases lying between them. The CDR3 region has the DNA TGTGCCAGCACTATCTACGGCACTGAAGCTTTCTTT. It yields the protein CASTIYGTEAFF.

J is TRBJ2-6 and V is TRBV20-1; possibly TRBD2 for D (6 bases). Trimming cost V 1 base and J 4 bases, with 8 bases left between them. The length of the CDR3 is 14 residues. CDR1 and CDR2 (germline): DFQATT, SNEGSKA (reference sequence). CDR3 residues: CSARVAGGANVLTF. CDR3 DNA sequence: TGCAGTGCTAGAGTGGCGGGAGGGGCCAACGTCCTGACTTTC.